This T cell receptor (beta chain) was recovered during a study of T cell repertoires in cytomegalovirus infection (dated by TCRdb to between 2018 and 2021). About the investigation overall: Recently identified HLA-C-restricted CMV epitopes, whose presentation resists viral immunomodulation, were targeted by peptide stimulations together with well-studied HLA-B-restricted epitopes. Donor HLA type was relevant to the analysis, because carriage of CMV infection together with the matching HLA type was indicated by public TCR beta signatures.

Interpreted using the paper, the treatment or condition label stands for: in vitro stimulation with specific CMV peptide epitopes to enrich CMV-specific T cells. Its CDR3 holds 17 amino acids, cysteine through phenylalanine. The kept DNA is CDR3 alone, 51 bases in frame from the first base. Sequences MGHRA (CDR1) and YSYEKL (CDR2) are obtained from the germline V gene. V has 0 bases trimmed and J has 5 bases trimmed; junction bases matching no gene number 11. What the authors observed across the whole study: The ex vivo response was dominated by HLA-C-restricted CMV-specific TCR beta clonotypes, and the single most frequent clonotype in two of eight donors was supplied by these HLA-C-restricted clonotypes. In both this cohort and an independent cohort of under 450 donors, the cumulative frequency of public TCR beta family members distinguished carriers of CMV infection plus the relevant HLA type.

The instrument was an Illumina HiSeq 1500. The public reads were run again by TCRdb, first through fastp at Q25 and then through MiXCR, and only productive beta chains were kept. All rows with the same CDR3 protein become a single entry with the most common DNA and genes. Present in this sample are about 130,000 distinct CDR3 sequences, about 32% of which were seen just once. Approximately 50% of the sample comes from the top ten. Of note for this clonotype: It has no known antigen specificity. It has no much larger one-base neighbor in the sample; base qualities were not kept.

Sequences were derived from CD8+ T cells from cultured PBMCs, sampled from culture after CMV antigen stimulation. The sequence joins TRBV4-1 to TRBJ2-7, and TRBD1 aligns with 9 junction nucleotides. The TCR comes from a human donor in good health (CMV status not recorded). Some clones in this sample may be carry-over from other donors' samples. CDR3 reads: CASSQDRGGQGTDEQYF. The base sequence is TGCGCCAGCAGCCAAGATCGGGGCGGACAGGGGACTGACGAGCAGTACTTC.